This TCR beta chain is from a study of graft-versus-host responses after intestinal transplantation (dated by TCRdb to the early 2020s). Regarding the study in general: Multivisceral, liver-intestinal, or isolated intestinal transplants were received by the recipients. Alloreactive clones were identified by sequencing pre-transplant mixed lymphocyte reaction products and comparing these products with unstimulated pre-transplant donor and recipient T cells. The cohort enrolled around 23 intestinal transplant recipients including one retransplant, and a few patients lacking pretransplant specimens were excluded. Graft-versus-host and host-versus-graft alloreactive T cell clones were tracked in the graft, circulation and bone marrow after intestinal transplantation using bulk TCR-beta CDR3 sequencing. Anti-thymocyte globulin induction was given to all recipients, followed by maintenance tacrolimus and steroids for about 3 years. Instead of going to the commercial service, samples from three later patients were sequenced in-house on an Illumina MiSeq and processed with MiXCR. A peak of at least 4% donor T cells among recipient peripheral blood mononuclear cells was the definition used for donor T cell macrochimerism.

The CDR3 holds 13 amino acids from the cysteine to the phenylalanine. The kept DNA is CDR3 alone, 39 bases in frame from the first base. The germline V gene yields SNHLY for CDR1 and FYNNEI for CDR2. Between the V and J ends, shortened by 7 bases and 5 bases respectively, the junction contains 11 bases. Library construction relied on the immunoSEQ multiplex PCR assay. In most patients, genomic DNA was isolated using the Qiagen DNeasy Blood and Tissue Kit and sent frozen to Adaptive Biotechnologies for TCR sequencing. Adaptive Biotechnologies carried out high-throughput TCR-beta CDR3 sequencing of genomic DNA for most patients. In the original analysis: TCR sequencing data for roughly 17 patients were retrieved from Adaptive's ImmunoSEQ software; three other patients were processed with MiXCR and VDJtools. To correct CD4 versus CD8 sorting errors, any sequence found in both subsets at a frequency ratio below 5:1 was removed. CDR3 nucleotide sequences shared between donor and recipient were removed because the origin of such sequences could not be assigned. At least 2-fold expansion over unstimulated cells and a minimum CFSE-low frequency of 0.002% (template counts) or 0.001% (read counts) were required for clones to be classified as alloreactive. Clones detected in sequenced pre-transplant spleen, lymph node, or MLR CFSE-low populations of the donor or recipient were defined as mappable. Cumulative frequency of alloreactive clones was calculated as a percentage of all sequences weighted by copy number. Drawn from immuneACCESS, this table holds only the in-frame rearrangements with V and J called that TCRdb kept. Clones are partly lost; checked studies trace under half to an unresolved V gene and leave the rest unexplained. V and J calls and clone size are those listed in that table; D and trimming were worked out from the DNA. The sample data list under 150,000 clones, and about 93% of these were observed just once. Jointly, the top ten make up around 0.12% of the sample.

Overall results and qualifications from the work: Patients with donor T cell macrochimerism had high GvH to HvG T cell clonal ratios in their allografts. GvH clones were found in recipient bone marrow, and some of the GvH clones appeared earlier in ileal mucosa or blood, which is consistent with an intestinal mucosal origin. The relatively low number and heterogeneity of intestinal transplant patients limited the conclusions. Early after transplant, peak levels of circulating GvH clones were associated with declines in HvG clones.

Comments on this clone: The specificity of this receptor is unknown. Per-nucleotide qualities are absent, and no much larger clonotype sits a single base away.

The time point tag for this specimen amounts to: cells obtained before transplantation from donor or recipient. CD3+CD4+ and CD3+CD8+ populations were FACS-sorted from unstimulated pre-transplant donor and recipient cells taken from spleen or lymph nodes. The rearrangement joined TRBV2 to TRBJ1-4; 6 matching bases give a weak D call of TRBD1. The sequence was collected from a human donor who received an intestinal transplant. This sample comprised unstimulated CD4+ T cells sorted from spleen or lymph node cells, obtained before intestinal transplant. CDR3 protein: CASTGEANEKLFF. The sequenced DNA is TGTGCCAGCACAGGGGAGGCAAATGAAAAACTGTTTTTT. Supplemented by the reference TRBV2 and TRBJ1-4 proteins around the CDR3, the complete variable domain is EPEVTQTPSHQVTQMGQEVILRCVPISNHLYFYWYRQILGQKVEFLVSFYNNEISEKSEIFDDQFSVERPDGSNFTLKIRSTKLEDSAMYFCASTGEANEKLFFGSGTQLSVL.